The sequence of this T cell receptor beta chain was determined in a study of shared clonotypes between healthy human individuals (dated by TCRdb to about 2020). About the study as a whole: The cohort included a few men and a couple of women between 18 and 49 years of age. To increase sequencing depth and limit assay-specific biases, different laboratories used diverse techniques to prepare libraries and sequence TCR repertoires. The study deeply sequenced blood TCR repertoires of five healthy adults to estimate repertoire size and the extent of clonotype sharing between individuals. Leukapheresis yielded between about 0.85 and 9 billion PBMCs per donor. Per donor, three plates each were used for CD4 naive and CD4 memory, two for CD8 naive, and one for CD8 memory. Points the paper makes about the study in general: Naive subsets generally had larger estimated clonotype richness than memory subsets did. Incomplete sequencing was indicated by rarefaction of sorted-subset datasets, despite the large sequencing depth. Only blood was sampled, and tissue TCR repertoires likely differ from those in blood. Based on pairwise subsampling, the degree of clonotype sharing among donors was expected to be affected by sequencing depth. Approximately 4.8% of naive CD4, 3% to 4% of naive CD8, about 2.1% of memory CD4, and approximately 0.4% of memory CD8 clonotypes were shared across several donors. Because the study included only a small number of donors, the genetic and exposure-history diversity represented was limited. Higher generation probabilities were observed for clonotypes shared by all four sorted-subset donors than for non-shared clonotypes.

TCR CDR3 regions were amplified from genomic DNA by multiplex PCR using the deep immunoSEQ assay. For each cell subset, the extracted genomic DNA was distributed evenly across all wells of several immunoSEQ 96-well plates, and each plate served as one replicate. Each replicate PCR for sorted subsets received around 200 ng genomic DNA, equal to some 32,000 T cell genomes. Purified libraries were measured with a Qubit 3.0 fluorometer, size-checked on a Bioanalyzer 2100, and measured again with the KAPA Library Quantification kit. Each immunoSEQ 96-well plate was sequenced on its own single-read 150-cycle Illumina NextSeq 550 flow cell. Processing in the source paper ran as follows. The immunoSEQ output contained only junctional sequences without quality scores, so filtering could not match that applied to full-length reads. Sequences were annotated with PyIR, a Python wrapper for IgBLAST v1.9, and V/J genes and CDR3 were assigned using IMGT germline references. Reads with weak V/J assignments (E-value above 1e-6), missing CDR3, stop codons, out-of-frame junctions, or ambiguous translated residues were removed. V3J clonotypes were defined as sequences sharing the same inferred V gene, J gene, and CDR3 amino acid sequence. Percentage overlap between repertoires was computed as shared unique clonotypes divided by the size of the smaller repertoire. Repertoire richness was assessed with RTK rarefaction, the Chao1 estimator, and Recon v2.1 estimates of unobserved clonotypes. Generation probabilities for all TCRbeta clonotypes obtained by the gDNA method from a handful of donors were computed using OLGA. TCRdb retrieved this table from immuneACCESS and kept in-frame rearrangements only. Not all clones are present; in checked studies, unresolved V genes account for under half, and no reason is known for the remainder. V and J calls plus clone size are reproduced from that table; the DNA served to infer D and trimming. Recorded for this sample are over a million clones; around 97% of them occurred a single time. The ten largest clones add up to approximately 1.2% of the sample.

The CDR3 goes from the cysteine to the phenylalanine over 11 residues. Here the CDR3 DNA is all that survives: 33 bases in frame from base 1. The germline V gene gives CDR1 as SNHLY and CDR2 as FYNNEI. The germline ends are 8 bases apart after V is trimmed by 7 bases and J by 5 bases. A remark on this clone: The antigen it recognizes is unknown. Base qualities were left out, and no much larger clone turns up one base away.

The donors were healthy, HIV-negative adults who had no recently reported acute infections or vaccinations. Only Caucasian adults living in Nashville, Tennessee, USA were represented among the donors. Magnetic negative selection was used to enrich CD4+ T cells, after which naive cells were positively selected on CD45RA and the negative fraction became the memory subset. Blood was collected by leukapheresis, and PBMCs were isolated by Ficoll-Histopaque density gradient centrifugation and then cryopreserved in liquid nitrogen vapor phase. Analytical flow cytometry was used to check the purity and quantity of every magnetically sorted T cell population. Each sorted fraction had its genomic DNA isolated and then quantified by UV absorbance on a Nanodrop 2000c.

This receptor was identified in a young man in good health. The specimen was naive CD4+ T cells sorted from blood. Taken with the paper, the label for cell subset or site translates to: CD45RA+ positively selected. The chain couples TRBV2 to TRBJ2-5; too little of a D gene remains to name it. The nucleotide sequence is TGTGCCAGCAACCCTGGGGAGACCCAGTACTTC. The encoded protein is CASNPGETQYF.